This section outlines one T cell receptor (beta chain) sequence together with its context. Antigen unknown. The patients who served as multiple sclerosis controls were treatment-naive and had stable or active relapsing-remitting disease that fulfilled the revised McDonald criteria. Both CD4+ and CD8+ T cells were negatively isolated, and TEMRA cells underwent FACS enrichment. The data are from a study of CD8 T cells in Susac syndrome. Study results and limitations: Regarding the TCR sequencing and HLA analysis, the study admitted that a relatively small number of individuals were involved.

With random hexamers, roughly 0.5 to 1 ug RNA was reverse transcribed. Amplification of TCR beta CDR3 was carried out by immunoSEQ multiplex PCR, which covered 54 Vbeta and 13 Jbeta segments. Each CDR3 protein is one row after TCRdb ran MiXCR on the immunoSEQ multiplex PCR reads. Altogether more than 250,000 distinct CDR3 sequences are present, around 90% being singletons, with the ten largest covering roughly 0.064%. This TCR derives from a human donor with multiple sclerosis. The sample comprised CD4+ T cells from PBMCs.

The CDR3 bases are TGCAGCGTTGAAGATCAGGGAAACACAGATACGCAGTATTTT. It translates to CSVEDQGNTDTQYF. The rearrangement links TRBV29-1 to TRBJ2-3; TRBD1 is a possible D gene (5 bases). The CDR3 runs to 14 residues. CDR1 SQVTM and CDR2 ANQGSEA come from the germline V gene. Trimming cost V 0 bases and J 2 bases, with 9 bases left between them.